This T cell receptor beta chain was found in a study of shared clonotypes between healthy human individuals. The study separated CD4+ cells into CD45RA+ naive and CD45RA-negative memory subsets. The protocol was immunoSEQ multiplex PCR, while the TCRdb copy is restricted to in-frame clones and leaves out a portion. This table holds a few hundred thousand clones, almost 97% found once. After removal of 2 bases from V and 7 bases from J, the junction contained 4 bases not matched to a gene. Per germline, CDR1 GTSNPN and CDR2 SVGIG (reference sequence). This CDR3 spans 14 amino acids. The TCR sequence derives from a woman in her thirties in good health. The V call is TRBV30, the J call TRBJ2-1, with TRBD2 identical over 11 bases. Sequencing input: naive CD4+ T cells sorted from blood. The subset denotes: CD45RA+ positively selected. The CDR3 nucleotides read TGTGCCTGGAGTACTAGCGGGAGCGGGAATGAGCAGTTCTTC. It specifies CAWSTSGSGNEQFF.